The sequence of this T cell receptor (beta chain) was determined in a study of cytomegalovirus exposure and HLA in healthy donors. Study as a whole: An early data release held some 85 million unique TCRs from HLA-typed donors. Study findings and constraints: Apparent HLA restriction characterized most CMV-associated TCR beta chains in a later analysis. Rates of TCR association differed by HLA locus in a later analysis, with DRB1 highest and HLA-C lowest.

Notes on this clone: The antigen remains undetermined.

It was with 60 Vbeta and 13 Jbeta primers that the PCR ran. Some clones are missing from TCRdb's copy, which holds only in-frame ones; the method was immunoSEQ multiplex PCR. The sample has roughly 190,000 clones, 81% seen once. The source material was PBMCs. This TCR derives from a man in his fifties in good health and CMV-seronegative.

The CDR3 bases are TGCGCCAGCAACCAGGGGGTGAACACTGAAGCTTTCTTT. Amino acid sequence: CASNQGVNTEAFF. V is TRBV5-1 and J is TRBJ1-1, with 7 bases lining up with TRBD1. V shed 6 bases, J shed 0 bases, and the junction held 2 bases outside the gene matches. Germline V gene data show CDR1 as SGHRS and CDR2 as YFSETQ. The CDR3 spans 13 residues.